The 18 T cell receptor beta chains given below trace back to one sample, sequenced in a study of cytomegalovirus exposure and HLA in healthy donors. Researchers ran the PCR with 60 Vbeta and 13 Jbeta primers. Profiled with immunoSEQ multiplex PCR; TCRdb holds only in-frame clones, not every one. The data show fewer than 150,000 clones, about three quarters seen once. The sequenced material came from PBMCs. These receptors were taken from a man in his sixties in good health and CMV-seropositive.

The chain has TRBV5-1 and TRBJ2-1; tentative D call: TRBD1 (8 bases). V lost 1 base, J lost 4 bases, and 15 bases lay in between. Germline V gene data show CDR1 as SGHRS and CDR2 as YFSETQ. The CDR3 consists of 16 residues. The CDR3 region is CASSLQTGGGYNEQFF. The CDR3 bases are TGCGCCAGCAGCTTGCAAACAGGGGGGGGTTACAATGAGCAGTTCTTC.

The chain is built from TRBV20-1 and TRBJ1-1; D call uncertain. Germline V lookup: CDR1 DFQATT, CDR2 SNEGSKA (reference sequence). Trimming cost V 6 bases and J 1 base, with 6 bases left between them. This CDR3 contains 11 residues. The CDR3 sequence is CSARENTEAFF. CDR3 nucleotides: TGCAGTGCACGGGAGAACACTGAAGCTTTCTTT.

Comments on this clone: Germline and junction disagree at one end, which may indicate a read error. This chain uses TRBV28 with TRBJ1-2; TRBD1 might be the D (6 bases). The germline V gene encodes CDR1 MDHEN and CDR2 SYDVKM. The length of the CDR3 is 12 residues. The CDR3 sequence: CASSGNRVGYIF. CDR3 nucleotide sequence: TGTGCCAGCAGTGGGAACAGGGTGGGCTACATCTTC.

This sequence joins TRBV30 and TRBJ2-2; TRBD2 agrees at 8 bases. CDR3 length equals 15 residues. Unmatched junction bases numbered 3, after V lost 0 bases and J lost 3 bases. Per germline, CDR1 GTSNPN and CDR2 SVGIG (reference sequence). CDR3 region: CAWSVAGLDTGELFF. The CDR3 bases are TGTGCCTGGAGTGTTGCGGGACTAGACACCGGGGAGCTGTTTTTT.

The gene calls are TRBV7-6 and TRBJ1-3; no firm D call. The CDR3 totals 15 residues. Trimming pared 3 bases from V and 1 base from J, leaving 10 bases between. Germline values: CDR1 SGHVS, CDR2 FNYEAQ. The CDR3 DNA follows: TGTGCCAGCAGCTTCTCGCCGGGATCTGGAAACACCATATATTTT. It is translated as CASSFSPGSGNTIYF.

The chain carries TRBV11-2 and TRBJ2-5; D may be TRBD2 (5 bases). Matching the DNA end better, TRBJ2-7 makes the J call doubtful. Germline V gene data show CDR1 as SGHAT and CDR2 as FQNNGV. The CDR3 totals 15 residues. The CDR3: CASSLVRRRYYEQYF. The DNA of the CDR3 is TGTGCCAGCAGCTTAGTTCGCCGGAGGTACTACGAGCAGTACTTC.

The rearrangement links TRBV18 to TRBJ1-3, with TRBD1 matching 10 bases. Trimming took 3 bases from V and 3 from J; bases not matched to a gene: 5. The CDR3 is 16 amino acids. Per germline, CDR1 KGHSH and CDR2 LQKENI. The CDR3 sequence: CASSPSGTGVGNTIYF. CDR3 DNA sequence: TGTGCCAGCTCACCCTCCGGGACAGGGGTTGGAAACACCATATATTTT.

The chain links TRBV6-5 to TRBJ2-7; D remains unclear. CDR1 is MNHEY and CDR2 is SVGAGI in the germline V gene. The CDR3 consists of 16 residues. The ends were cut back, 4 bases at V and 0 bases at J, with 16 bases in the middle. Here the CDR3 DNA reads TGTGCCAGCAGTTTCCCCAGGTCGACCGTCTCCTACGAGCAGTACTTC. Translated: CASSFPRSTVSYEQYF.

Only one count was recorded for this clone. The chain is built from TRBV13 and TRBJ1-1; D is ambiguous. The V gene lost 1 base and the J gene lost 0 bases, with 9 bases spanning the gap. CDR3 length: 15 residues. Germline lookup yields CDR1 PRHDT and CDR2 FYEKMQ (reference sequence). CDR3 residues: CASSLEAGMNTEAFF. DNA for the CDR3: TGTGCCAGCAGCTTAGAAGCAGGCATGAACACTGAAGCTTTCTTT.

This chain links TRBV7-3 with TRBJ2-2; tentatively, D is TRBD1 (6 bases). Germline CDR1 and CDR2: SGHTA and FQGTGA. This CDR3 region has 15 residues. V lost 5 bases and J 1 base, leaving 11 bases between the germline ends. The CDR3 sequence: CASSLLGQNTGELFF. CDR3 DNA sequence: TGTGCCAGCAGCCTCTTGGGACAGAACACCGGGGAGCTGTTTTTT.

The chain is built from TRBV11-1 and TRBJ2-7, with 10 bases matching TRBD2. The CDR3 spans 18 residues. Germline assignment: CDR1 SGHAT and CDR2 FQDESV (reference sequence). J was trimmed by 1 base and V by 1 base; bases with no gene match: 10. DNA of the CDR3: TGTGCCAGCAGCTTAGGCGCGACTGGACTAGCGGTATCCTACGAGCAGTACTTC. Its translation: CASSLGATGLAVSYEQYF.

V and J are TRBV15 and TRBJ2-1; 14 nucleotides match TRBD2. The CDR3 sequence is 14 residues long. V shed 5 bases and J 9 bases; nucleotides not matched to a gene: 3. From germline, CDR1 is LNHNV and CDR2 YYDKDF (reference sequence). This CDR3 reads CATSSGLAGGEQFF. The CDR3 DNA sequence: TGTGCCACCAGCTCAGGACTAGCGGGGGGTGAGCAGTTCTTC.

The chain has TRBV5-5 and TRBJ2-2, with D tentatively TRBD2 (7 bases). V shed 4 bases and J shed 5 bases, with 18 bases lying between them. The CDR3 is 16 amino acids. The germline V gene encodes CDR1 SGHKS and CDR2 YYEKEE (reference sequence). The CDR3 DNA sequence: TGTGCCAGCAGCCCCGGGGGGCGGGTCAGGACCGGGGAGCTGTTTTTT. Residues: CASSPGGRVRTGELFF.

The gene calls are TRBV7-3 and TRBJ2-1; D ambiguous. This CDR3 comprises 16 residues. CDR1 is SGHTA, CDR2 FQGTGA, per germline. The germline V and J ends were trimmed by 4 bases and 3 bases, with 16 bases remaining between them. The CDR3 region is CASSSTRWSDYNEQFF. The CDR3 DNA reads TGTGCCAGCAGCTCCACACGGTGGAGTGACTACAATGAGCAGTTCTTC.

The chain is built from TRBV28 and TRBJ1-2; D gene unclear. Trimming removed 3 bases from V and 0 bases from J, with 5 bases in between. The CDR3 totals 13 residues. Germline-derived CDR1 and CDR2 are MDHEN and SYDVKM. Here the CDR3 reads CASSFRANYGYTF. CDR3 DNA sequence: TGTGCCAGCAGTTTCCGAGCTAACTATGGCTACACCTTC.

The chain carries TRBV6-1 and TRBJ1-5; unclear D gene. V gave up 7 bases and J gave up 6 bases, with 13 bases separating them. The CDR3 sequence is 13 residues long. CDR1 and CDR2 from the germline V gene are MNHNS and SASEGT. The DNA of the CDR3 is TGTGCCAGCACCCTCCGGGAACTTCAGCCCCAGCATTTT. It is translated as CASTLRELQPQHF.

This clone came up a few times. The rearrangement links TRBV5-5 to TRBJ1-1; 8 positions agree with TRBD1. The length of the CDR3 is 15 residues. Per germline, CDR1 SGHKS and CDR2 YYEKEE (reference sequence). With 4 bases clipped from V and 0 bases from J, the junction kept 5 bases outside the gene matches. CDR3 nucleotide sequence: TGTGCCAGCAGCGCGCAGGGGGCCCTGAACACTGAAGCTTTCTTT. It yields the protein CASSAQGALNTEAFF.

The chain employs TRBV10-2 and TRBJ2-7, with D maybe TRBD1 (6 bases). From germline, CDR1 is WSHSY and CDR2 SAAADI. Trimming removed 6 bases from V and 2 bases from J, with 14 bases in between. The CDR3 spans 14 residues. The CDR3 sequence: CASRSIRGPYEQYF. CDR3 in DNA: TGCGCCAGCAGGAGTATCAGGGGCCCCTACGAGCAGTACTTC.